A selection of T cell receptor beta chains follows, all from one sample in a study of blood T cell repertoires in COVID-19. This table comes from immunoSEQ multiplex PCR, and its TCRdb copy is limited to in-frame clones, with some not included. The top ten hold 2% to 2.5% of the sample, which has approximately 220,000 clones, approximately 87% seen once. The sequenced sample was peripheral blood. These receptors all come from a woman between 50 and 59 years old with acute or convalescent COVID-19. CDR3s include the opening cysteine and the closing phenylalanine or tryptophan. Clone size, where shown, is once, few, many, or a class for clones that have expanded.

J gene,clone size,V gene,CDR3 protein
TRBJ1-4,NA,TRBV10-2,CASRGQNEKLFF
TRBJ2-3,NA,TRBV3-1/TRBV3-2,CASSYPRGEWTDTQYF
TRBJ1-5,NA,TRBV29-1,CSVETGGGQPQHF
TRBJ2-1,NA,TRBV15,CATSSPEARSSYNEQFF
TRBJ2-2,few,TRBV29-1,CSVAPGTGVSTGELFF
TRBJ2-1,NA,TRBV6-1,CASSAWTSGGYNEQFF
TRBJ1-3,NA,TRBV18,CASSRAMSSGNTIYF
TRBJ2-3,NA,TRBV5-1,CASSLGQVNLDTQYF
TRBJ2-5,NA,TRBV24-1,CATSDWLGETQYF
TRBJ2-7,NA,TRBV18,CASSPGGYEQYF
TRBJ2-7,once,TRBV7-2,CASSLGGTGYHEQYF
TRBJ1-2,NA,TRBV30,CAWSRSRGRGYTF
TRBJ2-1,NA,TRBV7-9,CASSLPWVYRGEQADEQFF
TRBJ1-2,NA,TRBV19,CASRTDTGGLYGYTF
TRBJ1-2,NA,TRBV10-3,CAIRGEQGGYGYTF
TRBJ2-2,NA,TRBV20-1,CSASNWHTGELFF
TRBJ2-7,NA,TRBV30,CATTGTSGGSYEQYF
TRBJ2-2,once,TRBV19,CASSIGGTSGNRELFF
TRBJ2-1,NA,TRBV3-1/TRBV3-2,CASSQERRGTFF
TRBJ1-4,NA,TRBV9,CASSVRGGTNEKLFF
TRBJ2-3,NA,TRBV10-2,CASSPSGQGSDTQYF
TRBJ2-1,NA,TRBV30,CAWSVGLGQNEQFF